This TCR beta chain was retrieved from a study of T cell repertoires in cytomegalovirus infection. Across the study: It was the public TCR beta signatures that indicated both CMV infection and matching HLA type.

As concerns this clonotype: The antigen remains unidentified.

Study-level findings and limits: Within the response measured ex vivo, HLA-C-restricted CMV-specific TCR beta clonotypes were dominant.

A single record per CDR3 protein comes from TCRdb applying MiXCR to the reads. The sample holds roughly 500,000 distinct CDR3 sequences, around 10% seen once. This CDR3 is 14 amino acids long. V was shortened by 0 bases and J by 2 bases, with 9 bases between the two germline ends. Germline V gene data show CDR1 as SGDLS and CDR2 as YYNGEE. The sequenced material came from PBMCs. The receptor was derived from a human donor in good health (CMV status not recorded). Some clones in this sample may be carry-over from other donors' samples. This chain uses TRBV9 with TRBJ2-7; D is unresolved. The CDR3 sequence: CASSVEPVTYEQYF. CDR3 bases: TGTGCCAGCAGCGTAGAACCGGTCACCTACGAGCAGTACTTC.